This paragraph reports one TCR beta chain. There is no known antigen for this receptor. Base qualities are missing; no much larger clone stands one base away. The sample originates from a study of blood T cell repertoires in COVID-19 (dated by TCRdb to 2018 to 2020). Regarding the study in general: Samples covering the acute and convalescent phases of COVID-19 were provided by collaborators in the United States, Italy and Spain. The material from the prospective study consisted of cDNA or gDNA derived from T cells, B-cell-depleted T cells, or PBMCs. Deeply sampled blood TCRbeta repertoires from subjects exposed to, actively infected with, or recovered from COVID-19 were included in the dataset. A freely available public database, intended as a resource for researchers studying the immune response to SARS-CoV-2, is where the repertoires were released. The samples were drawn from the first 160 participants of the ongoing ImmuneRACE study and from over a thousand subjects provided by 6 global collaborators. The sample metadata nearly always contained a de-identified subject ID, COVID-19 status, age in years and sex. Where available, HLA class I and class II types were obtained from metadata supplied by the sample provider rather than from assay-based typing.

The research as a whole found: How much clinical and demographic metadata was included differed by source and by participant, and the metadata was provided uncurated.

Collaborating institutions collected whole blood in K2EDTA tubes following their own protocols. For TCRbeta analysis, collaborators shipped samples in one of three forms: frozen whole blood, isolated PBMCs, or DNA extracted from either of those sample types. TCRbeta CDR3 regions were amplified from genomic DNA by means of the immunoSEQ Assay, a bias-controlled multiplex PCR. The paper's processing steps were these. The number of nucleated cells in each sample was estimated by amplification of reference gene primers within the assay. To quantify the absolute abundance of each unique TCRbeta CDR3 rearrangement, sequence reads were collapsed and filtered. For each sample, productive Simpson clonality was calculated as the square root of Simpson's diversity index over productive rearrangements. TCRdb provides this immuneACCESS table in a form limited to in-frame rearrangements. Some clones are lacking; in checked studies, under half of them reflect an unresolved V gene, and why the rest are absent is not known. Clone size and the V and J calls come from that table; the DNA yielded D and trimming. The sample contains around 100,000 clones, around 83% of them found a single time. In total, the top ten clones hold under 8% of the sample.

The sample was peripheral blood. This clonotype was sampled from a man between 65 and 85 years old with acute or convalescent COVID-19.

The DNA sequence is as follows: TGCAGCGTTGAGGGGGCGGCAGTCCACGAGCAGTACTTC. Its product reads: CSVEGAAVHEQYF. This receptor chain uses TRBV29-1 and TRBJ2-7; perhaps TRBD1 is the D gene, with 6 bases matching. V is reduced by 3 bases and J by 5 bases, leaving a spacing of 14 bases between them. CDR1 and CDR2 are drawn from the germline V gene: SQVTM, ANQGSEA. From cysteine to phenylalanine, the CDR3 is 13 amino acids long. The sequence is cut down to CDR3 DNA, 39 bases in frame from base 1.